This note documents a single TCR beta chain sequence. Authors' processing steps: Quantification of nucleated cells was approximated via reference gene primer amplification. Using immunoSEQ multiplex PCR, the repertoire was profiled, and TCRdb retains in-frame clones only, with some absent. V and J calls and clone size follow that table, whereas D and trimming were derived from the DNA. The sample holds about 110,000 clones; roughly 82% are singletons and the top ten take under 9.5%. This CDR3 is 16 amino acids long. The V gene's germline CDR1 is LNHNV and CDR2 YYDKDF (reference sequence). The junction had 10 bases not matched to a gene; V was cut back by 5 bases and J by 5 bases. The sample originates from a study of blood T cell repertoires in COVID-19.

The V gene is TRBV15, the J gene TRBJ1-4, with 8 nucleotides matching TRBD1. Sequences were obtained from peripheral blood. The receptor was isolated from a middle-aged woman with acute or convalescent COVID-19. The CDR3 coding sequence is TGTGCCACCAGCTCCGCGTTGCGGACAGGGAATGAAAAACTGTTTTTT. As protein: CATSSALRTGNEKLFF. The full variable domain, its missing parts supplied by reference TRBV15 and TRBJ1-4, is DAMVIQNPRYQVTQFGKPVTLSCSQTLNHNVMYWYQQKSSQAPKLLFHYYDKDFNNEADTPDNFQSRRPNTSFCFLDIRSPGLGDTAMYLCATSSALRTGNEKLFFGSGTQLSVL.